This T cell receptor beta chain was found in a study of T cells after yellow fever vaccination. Trimming removed 5 bases at V and 7 bases at J, with 12 bases between. CDR1 MNHNS and CDR2 SASEGT come from the germline V gene. CDR3 length: 13 residues. This clonotype was picked up many times. Template switching by 5'RACE produced TCR cDNA, adding a universal primer site and UMIs. TCRdb passed the 5' RACE reads through MiXCR, listing each CDR3 protein once. The sample lists around 140,000 distinct CDR3 sequences, 7.7% seen once, with under 0.95% in the top ten. The rearrangement uses TRBV6-1 and TRBJ2-4, with D possibly being TRBD1 (5 bases). The specimen comprised CD4+ T cells sorted from PBMCs, sampled 5 days after the yellow fever booster vaccination. This clonotype was sampled from a man in his thirties or forties who received the YFV17D yellow fever vaccine. The CDR3 nucleotides read TGTGCCAGCAGTACAAGGACACCTAACATTCAGTACTTC. It is translated as CASSTRTPNIQYF.